This paragraph reports one TCR beta chain. These data come from a study of cytomegalovirus exposure and HLA in healthy donors. Vbeta (60) and Jbeta (13) primers were used in the PCR. Sequencing used immunoSEQ multiplex PCR; TCRdb keeps in-frame clones, though not all of them. The sample gives about 110,000 clones, 65% to 85% of which show up once; 2.5% to 3% is in the top ten. Germline CDR1 MDHEN, CDR2 SYDVKM. The CDR3 spans 13 residues. V shed 5 bases and J shed 11 bases, with 18 bases lying between them. The material sequenced was PBMCs. This receptor was taken from a male donor in good health and CMV-seropositive. This chain connects TRBV28 to TRBJ1-1; D is unresolved. CDR3 region: CASSPPLPTRAFF. The CDR3 DNA reads as TGTGCCAGCAGTCCGCCATTGCCGACGAGGGCTTTCTTT.